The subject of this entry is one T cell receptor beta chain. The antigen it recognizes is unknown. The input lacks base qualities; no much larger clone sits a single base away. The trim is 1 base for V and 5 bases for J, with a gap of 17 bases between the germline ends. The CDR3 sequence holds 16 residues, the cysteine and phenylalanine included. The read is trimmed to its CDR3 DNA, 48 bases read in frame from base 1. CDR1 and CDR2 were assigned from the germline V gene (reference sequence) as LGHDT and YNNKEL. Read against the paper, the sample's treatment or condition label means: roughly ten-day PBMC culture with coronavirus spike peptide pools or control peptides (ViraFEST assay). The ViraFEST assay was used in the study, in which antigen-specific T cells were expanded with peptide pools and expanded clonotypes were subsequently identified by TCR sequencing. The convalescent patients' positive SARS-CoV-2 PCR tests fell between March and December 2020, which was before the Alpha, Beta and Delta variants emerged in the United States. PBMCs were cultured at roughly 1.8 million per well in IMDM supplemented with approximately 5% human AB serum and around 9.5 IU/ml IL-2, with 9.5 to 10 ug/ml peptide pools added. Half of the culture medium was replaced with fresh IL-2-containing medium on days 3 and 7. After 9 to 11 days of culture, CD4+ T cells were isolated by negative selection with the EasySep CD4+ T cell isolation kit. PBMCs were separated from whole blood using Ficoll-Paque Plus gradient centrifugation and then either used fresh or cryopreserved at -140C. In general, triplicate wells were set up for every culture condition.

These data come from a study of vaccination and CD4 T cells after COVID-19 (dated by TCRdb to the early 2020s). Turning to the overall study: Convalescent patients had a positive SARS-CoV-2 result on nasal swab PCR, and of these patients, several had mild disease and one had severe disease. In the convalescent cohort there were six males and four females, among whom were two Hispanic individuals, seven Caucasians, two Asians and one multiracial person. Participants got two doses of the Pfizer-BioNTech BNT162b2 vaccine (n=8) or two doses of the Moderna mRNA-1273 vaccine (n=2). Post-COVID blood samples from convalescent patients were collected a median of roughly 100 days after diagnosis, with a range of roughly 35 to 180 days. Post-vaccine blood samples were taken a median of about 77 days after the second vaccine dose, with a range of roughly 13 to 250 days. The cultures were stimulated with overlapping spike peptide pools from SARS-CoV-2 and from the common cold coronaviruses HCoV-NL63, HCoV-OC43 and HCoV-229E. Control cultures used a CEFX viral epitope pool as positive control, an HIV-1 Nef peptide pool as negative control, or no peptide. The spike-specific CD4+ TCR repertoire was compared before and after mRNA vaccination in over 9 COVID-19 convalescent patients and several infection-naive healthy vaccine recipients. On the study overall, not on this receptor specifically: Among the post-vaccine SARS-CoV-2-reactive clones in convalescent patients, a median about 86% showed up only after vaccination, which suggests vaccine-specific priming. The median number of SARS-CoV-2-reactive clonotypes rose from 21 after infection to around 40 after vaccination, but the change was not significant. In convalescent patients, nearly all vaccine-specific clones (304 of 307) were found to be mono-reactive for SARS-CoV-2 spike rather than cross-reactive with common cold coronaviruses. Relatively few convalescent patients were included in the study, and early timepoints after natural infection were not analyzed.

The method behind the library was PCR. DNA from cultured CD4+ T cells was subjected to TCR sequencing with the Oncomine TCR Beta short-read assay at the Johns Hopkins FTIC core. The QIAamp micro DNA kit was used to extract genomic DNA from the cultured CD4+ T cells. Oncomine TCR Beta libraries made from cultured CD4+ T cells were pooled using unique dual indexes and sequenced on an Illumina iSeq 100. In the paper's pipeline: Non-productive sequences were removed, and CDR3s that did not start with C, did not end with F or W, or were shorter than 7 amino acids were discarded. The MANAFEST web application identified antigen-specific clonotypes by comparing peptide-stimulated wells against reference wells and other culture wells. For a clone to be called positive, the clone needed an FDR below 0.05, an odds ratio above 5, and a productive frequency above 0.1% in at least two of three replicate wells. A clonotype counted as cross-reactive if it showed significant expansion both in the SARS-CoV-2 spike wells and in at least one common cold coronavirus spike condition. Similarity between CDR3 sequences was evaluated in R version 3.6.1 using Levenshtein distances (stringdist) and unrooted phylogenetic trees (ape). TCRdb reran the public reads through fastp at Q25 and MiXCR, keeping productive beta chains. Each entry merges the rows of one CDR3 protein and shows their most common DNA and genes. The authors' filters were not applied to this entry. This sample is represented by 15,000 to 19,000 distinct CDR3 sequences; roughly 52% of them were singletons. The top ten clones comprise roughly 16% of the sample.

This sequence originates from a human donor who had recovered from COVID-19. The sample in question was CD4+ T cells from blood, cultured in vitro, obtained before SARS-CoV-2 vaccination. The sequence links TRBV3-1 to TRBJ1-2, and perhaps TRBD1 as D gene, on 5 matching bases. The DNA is TGTGCCAGCAGCCAAGCGTGGGGGAAAGGAGGATATGGCTACACCTTC. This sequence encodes CASSQAWGKGGYGYTF.